This TCR beta chain was documented in a study of CD8+ T cells in alopecia areata. As to treatment: oral pan-JAK inhibitor, 5-10 mg twice daily. Alopecia areata patients provided lesional scalp punch biopsies and peripheral blood, both collected for the study. Isolated RNA was reverse transcribed into cDNA used as the sequencing template. Clones were sequenced by immunoSEQ multiplex PCR, and TCRdb holds only the in-frame ones, with some missing. The table records a few hundred thousand clones, approximately 38% of them present only once. This clonotype was sampled from a human donor with alopecia areata. This specimen consisted of CD4+ T cells sorted from blood, obtained around week 30, from a patient treated with tofacitinib.

The DNA of the CDR3 is TGTGCCAGCAGAGGCGTAGGGGTTGGCGAGCAGTACTTC. It is translated as CASRGVGVGEQYF. This sequence joins TRBV7-8 and TRBJ2-7; the D gene is possibly TRBD1 (5 bases). The CDR3 totals 13 residues. Germline V gives CDR1 SGHVS, CDR2 FQNEAQ. V gave up 6 bases and J gave up 6 bases, with 15 bases separating them.